The rows below give T cell receptor beta chains drawn from one sample of a study of shared clonotypes between healthy human individuals. Method: immunoSEQ multiplex PCR; TCRdb's copy keeps in-frame clones and lacks some. The table shows some 1,600,000 clones, with around 98% occurring only once. The sequenced sample consisted of naive CD4+ T cells sorted from blood. The receptor set was obtained from a man aged 30 to 39 in good health. CDR3s include the opening cysteine and the closing phenylalanine or tryptophan. Size tells how often a clone was seen (once, few, many) or the class of an expanded clone, and some rows leave it out.

>TRBJ2-1|TRBV11-2|.
CASSLRQRQGSYNEQFF
>TRBJ1-5|TRBV30|.
CAWSRASGQPQHF
>TRBJ1-5|TRBV18|.
CASSPEGTGVETYNQPQHF
>TRBJ2-7|TRBV11-3|.
CASSLGVSYEQYF
>TRBJ2-7|TRBV6-1|.
CASRRTTSGSFEQYF
>TRBJ2-4|TRBV7-2|.
CASSLVWSAQNIQYF
>TRBJ1-4|TRBV7-9|.
CASSLVRGGDEKLFF
>TRBJ2-2|TRBV14|.
CASSQVQPGELFF
>TRBJ2-7|TRBV11-2|.
CASRDNRGRAEQYF
>TRBJ2-3|TRBV29-1|once
CSVQGLEGDTDTQYF
>TRBJ2-3|TRBV29-1|once
CSVGHTDTQYF
>TRBJ1-2|TRBV2|.
CASSFYSPRTKDGYTF
>TRBJ2-3|TRBV5-1|once
CASSLVGVADTQYF
>TRBJ2-1|TRBV28|.
CASRLGLKIAGKIGNEQFF
>TRBJ2-7|TRBV6-5|.
CASSPTGTGVNEQYF
>TRBJ2-7|TRBV14|.
CASNFGGKSSYEQYF
>TRBJ2-7|TRBV5-1|.
CASSPTAAEYEQYF
>TRBJ2-3|TRBV18|.
CASSPTNADTQYF
>TRBJ2-1|TRBV7-6|.
CASSLVGTVFDEQFF
>TRBJ2-5|TRBV18|.
CASSPAGQQNIPQYF
>TRBJ2-5|TRBV5-4|.
CASSLRGGVVETQYF
>TRBJ2-4|TRBV28|.
CASRLGTVGKNIQYF
>TRBJ2-3|TRBV18|.
CASSPGRAGTTDTQYF
>TRBJ2-7|TRBV27|.
CASSLFPPPGGRSGSYEQYF
>TRBJ2-7|TRBV7-2|.
CASSLAQTVRRGEQYF
>TRBJ1-2|TRBV10-1|.
CASSEARNYGYTF
>TRBJ1-1|TRBV29-1|.
CSVAHPTEAFF
>TRBJ2-1|TRBV4-3|.
CASSQVERNRNNEQFF
>TRBJ2-3|TRBV5-1|.
CASSVGLAGFTDTQYF
>TRBJ2-7|TRBV5-4|.
CASSPRQAASYEQYF
>TRBJ2-1|TRBV5-1|.
CASSSTGVSSYNEQFF
>TRBJ1-4|TRBV7-2|.
CASSLTVTGGEKLFF
>TRBJ2-7|TRBV29-1|.
CSVDVAGGPSEQYF
>TRBJ1-2|TRBV29-1|.
CSVLQTLRGYGYTF
>TRBJ2-7|TRBV19|.
CASSTGRAREQYF